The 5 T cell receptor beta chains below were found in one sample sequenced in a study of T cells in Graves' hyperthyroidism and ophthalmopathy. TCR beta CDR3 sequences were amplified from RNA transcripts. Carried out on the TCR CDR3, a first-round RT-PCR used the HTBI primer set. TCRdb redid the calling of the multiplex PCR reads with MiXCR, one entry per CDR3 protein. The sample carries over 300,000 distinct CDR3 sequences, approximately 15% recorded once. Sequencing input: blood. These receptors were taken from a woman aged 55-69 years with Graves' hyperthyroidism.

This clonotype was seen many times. The CDR3 spells CASSSGVRWGPTDTQYF. The CDR3 nucleotides read TGTGCCAGCAGTTCAGGTGTAAGGTGGGGGCCCACAGATACGCAGTATTTT. The chain is built from TRBV6-2 or TRBV6-3 and TRBJ2-3; tentatively, D is TRBD1 (6 bases). This CDR3 is 17 amino acids long. CDR1 is MNHEY, CDR2 SVGEGT, per germline. Trimming left V 4 bases short and J 2 bases short, with 19 bases between.

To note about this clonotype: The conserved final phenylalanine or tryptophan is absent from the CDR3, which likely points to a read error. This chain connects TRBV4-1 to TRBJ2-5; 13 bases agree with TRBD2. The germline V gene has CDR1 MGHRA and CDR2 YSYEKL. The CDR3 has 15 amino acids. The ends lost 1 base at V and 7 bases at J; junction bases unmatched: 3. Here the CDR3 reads CASSQGTSGSGTQYL. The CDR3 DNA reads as TGCGCCAGCAGCCAAGGGACTAGCGGGAGTGGGACCCAGTACCTC.

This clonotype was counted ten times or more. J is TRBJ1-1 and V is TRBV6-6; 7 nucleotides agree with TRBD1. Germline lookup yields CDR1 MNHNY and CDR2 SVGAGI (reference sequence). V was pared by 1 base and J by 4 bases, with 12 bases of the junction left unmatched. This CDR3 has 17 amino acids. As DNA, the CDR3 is TGTGCCAGCAGTTACTGGGGTGGGGACAGCCGTTTCACTGAAGCTTTCTTT. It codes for CASSYWGGDSRFTEAFF.

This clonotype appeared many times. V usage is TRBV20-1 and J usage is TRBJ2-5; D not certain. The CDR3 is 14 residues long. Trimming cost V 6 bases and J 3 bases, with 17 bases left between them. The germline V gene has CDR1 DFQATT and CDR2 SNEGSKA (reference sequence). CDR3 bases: TGCAGTGCAACCCCCCGCATCCTGGAAGAGACCCAGTACTTC. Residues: CSATPRILEETQYF.

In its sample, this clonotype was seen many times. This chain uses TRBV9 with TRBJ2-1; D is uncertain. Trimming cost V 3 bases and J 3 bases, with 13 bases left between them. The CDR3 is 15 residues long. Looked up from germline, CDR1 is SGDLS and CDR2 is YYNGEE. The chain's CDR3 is CASSAHPQVYNEQFF. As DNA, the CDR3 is TGTGCCAGCAGCGCCCACCCGCAGGTCTACAATGAGCAGTTCTTC.